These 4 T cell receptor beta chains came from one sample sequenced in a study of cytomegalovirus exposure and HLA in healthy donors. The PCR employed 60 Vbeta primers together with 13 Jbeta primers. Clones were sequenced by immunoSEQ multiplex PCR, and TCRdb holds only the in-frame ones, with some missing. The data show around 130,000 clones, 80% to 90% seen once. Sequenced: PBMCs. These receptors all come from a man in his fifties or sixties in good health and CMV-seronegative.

The CDR3 sequence: CASSGSILSQGQETQYF. DNA of the CDR3: TGCGCCAGCAGCGGATCTATACTTTCACAGGGACAAGAGACCCAGTACTTC. This chain joins TRBV5-1 and TRBJ2-5, with D perhaps matching TRBD1 (6 bases). The CDR3 runs 17 residues. Germline CDR1 and CDR2: SGHRS and YFSETQ. Trimming shortened V by 4 bases and J by 2 bases, and 21 bases separated the two germline ends.

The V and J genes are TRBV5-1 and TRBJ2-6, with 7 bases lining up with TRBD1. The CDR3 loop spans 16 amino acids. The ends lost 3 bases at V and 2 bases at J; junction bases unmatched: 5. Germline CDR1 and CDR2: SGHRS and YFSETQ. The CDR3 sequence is CASSYTGAAGANVLTF. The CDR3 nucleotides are TGCGCCAGCAGCTACACAGGGGCCGCTGGGGCCAACGTCCTGACTTTC.

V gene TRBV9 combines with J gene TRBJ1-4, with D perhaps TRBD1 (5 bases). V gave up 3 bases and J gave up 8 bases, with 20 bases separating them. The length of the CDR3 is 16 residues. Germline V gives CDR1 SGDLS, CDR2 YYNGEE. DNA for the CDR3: TGTGCCAGCAGCGGCGGGCGGGGCAGGAAAAACGAAAAACTGTTTTTT. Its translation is CASSGGRGRKNEKLFF. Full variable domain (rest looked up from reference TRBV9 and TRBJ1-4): DSGVTQTPKHLITATGQRVTLRCSPRSGDLSVYWYQQSLDQGLQFLIQYYNGEERAKGNILERFSAQQFPDLHSELNLSSLELGDSALYFCASSGGRGRKNEKLFFGSGTQLSVL.

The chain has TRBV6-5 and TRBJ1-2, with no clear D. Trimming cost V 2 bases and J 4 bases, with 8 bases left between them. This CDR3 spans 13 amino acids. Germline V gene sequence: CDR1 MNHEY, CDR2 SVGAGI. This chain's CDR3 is CASSYSEAYGYTF. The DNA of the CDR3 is TGTGCCAGCAGTTACAGTGAGGCCTATGGCTACACCTTC.